These 13 T cell receptor beta chains originate from one sample sequenced in a study of control samples from healthy donors and cancer patients. The data were produced by immunoSEQ multiplex PCR, yet TCRdb's version contains in-frame clones alone and is incomplete. Of roughly 200,000 clones in the sample, roughly 93% were seen once. The specimen was blood. The receptor source for this set is a man younger than 30 in good health.

This chain connects TRBV18 to TRBJ2-5, with D perhaps matching TRBD1 (6 bases). V was shortened by 6 bases and J by 4 bases, with 15 bases between the two germline ends. This CDR3 has 14 residues. The V gene's germline CDR1 is KGHSH and CDR2 LQKENI. The CDR3 sequence is CASSSPGEGETQYF. DNA for the CDR3: TGTGCCAGCTCCTCCCCAGGGGAAGGAGAGACCCAGTACTTC. Supplemented by reference TRBV18 and TRBJ2-5, the full variable domain reads NAGVMQNPRHLVRRRGQEARLRCSPMKGHSHVYWYRQLPEEGLKFMVYLQKENIIDESGMPKERFSAEFPKEGPSILRIQQVVRGDSAAYFCASSSPGEGETQYFGPGTRLLVL.

The chain has TRBV9 and TRBJ2-2; 7 bases match TRBD1. With 4 bases clipped from V and 9 bases from J, the junction kept 12 bases outside the gene matches. Looked up from germline, CDR1 is SGDLS and CDR2 is YYNGEE. The CDR3 loop spans 15 amino acids. CDR3 loop: CASSPEGQRSRELFF. As DNA, the CDR3 is TGTGCCAGCAGCCCAGAGGGACAGCGGAGCCGGGAGCTGTTTTTT. The whole variable domain, remainder taken from reference TRBV9 and TRBJ2-2, is DSGVTQTPKHLITATGQRVTLRCSPRSGDLSVYWYQQSLDQGLQFLIQYYNGEERAKGNILERFSAQQFPDLHSELNLSSLELGDSALYFCASSPEGQRSRELFFGEGSRLTVL.

CDR3 DNA: TGTGCCAGCAGTGGACTATTGGGGACAGGGGGTGAAAAACTGTTTTTT. This codes for CASSGLLGTGGEKLFF. The rearrangement uses TRBV6-1 and TRBJ1-4; 11 bases agree with TRBD1. The germline V gene encodes CDR1 MNHNS and CDR2 SASEGT. This CDR3 has 16 residues. Trimming cost V 4 bases and J 7 bases; bases outside gene matches: 8.

J is TRBJ2-7 and V is TRBV6-5; D possibly uses TRBD1 or TRBD2 (5 bases each). The CDR3 is 14 amino acids. Trimming removed 5 bases from V and 1 base from J, with 12 bases in between. The germline gives CDR1 MNHEY, CDR2 SVGAGI. CDR3 nucleotides: TGTGCCAGCAGTACCGGGGCCAATTCCTACGAGCAGTACTTC. Translating gives CASSTGANSYEQYF.

The rearrangement joins TRBV7-8 to TRBJ2-3; D gene uncertain. The CDR3 has 14 amino acids. The germline gives CDR1 SGHVS, CDR2 FQNEAQ. Trimming removed 1 base at V and 5 bases at J, with 10 bases between. CDR3 DNA: TGTGCCAGCAGCTTAGGCCTTTGGGGAGATACGCAGTATTTT. Its protein is CASSLGLWGDTQYF.

CDR3 bases: TGCAGCGTTGAAGTTGGAGGAACTAGCGGTCCTACCGGGGAGCTGTTTTTT. The encoded protein is CSVEVGGTSGPTGELFF. V is TRBV29-1 and J is TRBJ2-2; TRBD2 matches 8 bases. The trim removed 1 base at V and 5 bases at J, leaving 12 bases unmatched. Germline V CDR1 and CDR2: SQVTM, ANQGSEA. The CDR3 spans 17 residues.

CDR3 region: CASSLAPGTNSYEQYF. The DNA for the CDR3 is TGCGCCAGCAGCTTGGCACCAGGGACTAACTCCTACGAGCAGTACTTC. This chain joins TRBV5-1 and TRBJ2-7, with TRBD2 matching 7 bases. CDR3 length equals 16 residues. CDR1 is SGHRS and CDR2 is YFSETQ in the germline V gene. V lost 0 bases and J lost 0; bases outside the gene matches: 6.

The chain recombines TRBV28 with TRBJ2-7, with TRBD1 identical over 7 bases. CDR1 and CDR2 (germline): MDHEN, SYDVKM. J lost 5 bases, V lost 2 bases, and 3 bases had no gene match. CDR3 size: 13 residues. The CDR3 coding sequence is TGTGCCAGCAGTTTACTGGACAGGAACGAGCAGTACTTC. This translates into CASSLLDRNEQYF.

This clone has a single count. The genes are TRBV3-1 (or the pseudogene TRBV3-2) and TRBJ2-3; no reliable D call. The CDR3 loop spans 12 amino acids. Germline V CDR1 and CDR2: LGHDT, YNNKEL (reference sequence). V lost 4 bases and J lost 7, with 9 bases in between. The CDR3 DNA sequence: TGTGCCAGCAGCCTTGGCCCTCATACGCAGTATTTT. It yields the protein CASSLGPHTQYF.

This sequence joins TRBV24-1 and TRBJ2-2; 9 bases match TRBD1. CDR1 is KGHDR, CDR2 SFDVKD, per germline. CDR3 length: 15 residues. V trimming: 7 bases; J trimming: 6 bases; junction bases outside the gene matches: 8. The DNA of the CDR3 is TGTGCCACCAGACGGACAGGGGAGGACGCCGGGGAGCTGTTTTTT. It specifies CATRRTGEDAGELFF.

On this clone itself: At one of its ends the junction is not consistent with the germline gene, which may arise from a read error. The chain recombines TRBV9 with TRBJ2-1; no definite D call. The CDR3 spans 13 residues. Germline CDR1 reads SGDLS; CDR2 reads YYNGEE. CDR3 nucleotide sequence: TGTGCCAGCAGCGTCACCATGGCTACCCTCCTGGTCTTC. The encoded protein is CASSVTMATLLVF.

The V and J genes are TRBV6-1 and TRBJ1-2, with D tentatively TRBD1 (5 bases). The CDR3 has 14 amino acids. The germline V gene has CDR1 MNHNS and CDR2 SASEGT. V dropped 3 bases and J dropped 7 bases, with 15 bases sitting between them. The CDR3 nucleotides are TGTGCCAGCAGTGATTATGTCGGACAAGCTGGCTACACCTTC. As protein: CASSDYVGQAGYTF.

The chain has TRBV19 and TRBJ2-2; D is unresolved. Germline V gives CDR1 LNHDA, CDR2 SQIVND (reference sequence). The CDR3 runs 17 residues. Trimming pared 3 bases from V and 1 base from J, leaving 15 bases between. As DNA, the CDR3 is TGTGCCAGTAGTATCGGCCCACGAGGTTTGAACACCGGGGAGCTGTTTTTT. Protein sequence: CASSIGPRGLNTGELFF.